Following are 27 T cell receptor beta chains from one sample sequenced in a study of blood T cell repertoires in COVID-19. Data came from immunoSEQ multiplex PCR; TCRdb stores just in-frame clones and leaves some out. The sample holds fewer than 150,000 clones, 84% seen once. Material for sequencing was peripheral blood. The receptors derive from a woman aged 35 to 49 with acute or convalescent COVID-19.

This clone came up a few times. The chain combines TRBV9 with TRBJ1-3; D is uncertain. Trimming left V 0 bases short and J 4 bases short, with 5 bases between. Germline loops: CDR1 SGDLS, CDR2 YYNGEE. This CDR3 spans 13 amino acids. CDR3 coding DNA: TGTGCCAGCAGCGTAGGAGGAGGAAACACCATATATTTT. It codes for CASSVGGGNTIYF. The variable domain in full, completed from reference TRBV9 and TRBJ1-3, reads DSGVTQTPKHLITATGQRVTLRCSPRSGDLSVYWYQQSLDQGLQFLIQYYNGEERAKGNILERFSAQQFPDLHSELNLSSLELGDSALYFCASSVGGGNTIYFGEGSWLTVV.

V and J are TRBV4-3 and TRBJ2-3, with 9 bases that match TRBD2. V lost 1 base and J lost 7; bases outside the gene matches: 9. The CDR3 consists of 16 residues. CDR1 and CDR2 from the germline V gene are LGHNA and YSLEER. In DNA form, the CDR3 reads TGCGCCAGCAGCCAAGTAGCGGGGGACTTCCGCTATACGCAGTATTTT. Its protein is CASSQVAGDFRYTQYF.

The genes are TRBV5-1 and TRBJ1-1; 7 nucleotides align to TRBD1. The CDR3 consists of 14 residues. The germline V gene encodes CDR1 SGHRS and CDR2 YFSETQ. The J segment lost 0 bases and the V segment lost 4 bases, leaving 3 bases of the junction unmatched. The DNA of the CDR3 is TGCGCCAGCAGCCCGGGGACAGTGAACACTGAAGCTTTCTTT. It specifies CASSPGTVNTEAFF.

DNA of the CDR3: TGTGCCAGCAGCGTGGGAGTCGTACGAGATACGCAGTATTTT. It yields the protein CASSVGVVRDTQYF. The chain recombines TRBV9 with TRBJ2-3, with D possibly matching TRBD2 (5 bases). Between the trimmed V and J ends, which lost 2 bases and 5 bases, there was a span of 12 bases. Germline CDR1 and CDR2: SGDLS and YYNGEE. The CDR3 has 14 residues.

The rearrangement links TRBV4-2 to TRBJ1-1, with 7 bases aligning to TRBD1. CDR3 length: 15 amino acids. Germline CDR1 LGHNA, CDR2 YNFKEQ. Unmatched junction bases numbered 4, after V lost 0 bases and J lost 3 bases. CDR3: CASSQETGRYTEAFF. For the CDR3, the DNA is TGTGCCAGCAGCCAAGAGACAGGGAGATACACTGAAGCTTTCTTT.

The chain is built from TRBV5-5 and TRBJ1-2; D call uncertain. CDR1 is SGHKS and CDR2 is YYEKEE in the germline V gene (reference sequence). V dropped 1 base and J dropped 5 bases, with 6 bases sitting between them. CDR3 length: 12 amino acids. This CDR3 reads CASSLNQYGYTF. The CDR3 nucleotides read TGTGCCAGCAGCTTGAATCAATATGGCTACACCTTC.

In this sample, this clone turned up a few times. CDR3 nucleotides: TGTGCCAGCAGATCGACAGGGGAGACCCAGTACTTC. Translated, it gives CASRSTGETQYF. The V and J genes are TRBV11-2 and TRBJ2-5, with TRBD1 identical over 7 bases. The CDR3 length is 12 residues. V was clipped by 6 bases and J by 5 bases; unmatched bases: 3. Germline V gene sequence: CDR1 SGHAT, CDR2 FQNNGV.

The rearrangement links TRBV5-6 to TRBJ1-6; weak D call: TRBD1 (6 bases). This CDR3 has 16 amino acids. Germline V CDR1 and CDR2: SGHDT, YYEEEE. V was pared by 7 bases and J by 9 bases, with 23 bases between. Here the CDR3 DNA reads TGTGCCAGCGGCGCAGGGGTTCAGGGGAAGCGTTCACCCCTCCACTTT. Translating it yields CASGAGVQGKRSPLHF.

This chain links TRBV5-1 with TRBJ1-1; 7 nucleotides agree with TRBD1. The junction had 7 bases not matched to a gene; V was cut back by 4 bases and J by 4 bases. Germline V CDR1 and CDR2: SGHRS, YFSETQ. The CDR3 contains 14 residues. DNA of the CDR3: TGCGCCAGCAGCCCTAGGGACAGCCGCACTGAAGCTTTCTTT. Translating it yields CASSPRDSRTEAFF.

The chain uses TRBV6-2 or TRBV6-3 and TRBJ1-1, with TRBD1 matching over 7 bases. The germline gives CDR1 MNHEY, CDR2 SVGEGT. The CDR3 is made up of 18 amino acids. V was clipped by 2 bases and J by 3 bases; unmatched bases: 15. CDR3 sequence (DNA): TGTGCCAGCAGTTACCCTTGGGGAGAGGGGGCGCCCGACACTGAAGCTTTCTTT. It encodes CASSYPWGEGAPDTEAFF.

As DNA, the CDR3 is TGTGCCAGCACCGTCTCTCAGGGGTCGTTCAATGGCTACACCTTC. Translation: CASTVSQGSFNGYTF. The V gene is TRBV7-2, the J gene TRBJ1-2, with a possible D match to TRBD1 (6 bases). V was pared by 7 bases and J by 6 bases, with 21 bases between. CDR3 length: 15 residues. Looked up from germline, CDR1 is SGHTA and CDR2 is FQGNSA.

The chain recombines TRBV5-1 with TRBJ1-1; a weak D match, TRBD1 (5 bases). The CDR3 extends over 13 amino acids. V dropped 2 bases and J dropped 2 bases, with 7 bases sitting between them. Looked up from germline, CDR1 is SGHRS and CDR2 is YFSETQ. CDR3 residues: CASSLGVNTEAFF. The CDR3 DNA sequence: TGCGCCAGCAGCTTAGGGGTAAACACTGAAGCTTTCTTT.

V and J are TRBV5-1 and TRBJ1-1, with D tentatively TRBD1 (5 bases). The CDR3 runs 14 residues. Trimming removed 1 base from V and 4 bases from J, with 11 bases in between. Germline CDR1 and CDR2: SGHRS and YFSETQ. CDR3 sequence (DNA): TGCGCCAGCAGCTTGCGGGGGGTTGGCACTGAAGCTTTCTTT. It codes for CASSLRGVGTEAFF.

The chain joins TRBV4-1 to TRBJ1-4, with a weak D call TRBD1 (6 bases). This CDR3 is 15 amino acids long. Germline CDR1 MGHRA, CDR2 YSYEKL. V lost 6 bases and J 3 bases, leaving 14 bases between the germline ends. The DNA for the CDR3 is TGCGCCAGCAGGTCCAGGGACATCGCTAATGAAAAACTGTTTTTT. Its protein is CASRSRDIANEKLFF.

This chain links TRBV5-1 with TRBJ2-3, with 13 bases identical to TRBD2. CDR3 length equals 20 residues. J was trimmed by 3 bases and V by 5 bases; bases with no gene match: 18. Germline values: CDR1 SGHRS, CDR2 YFSETQ. CDR3 in DNA: TGCGCCAGCAGTGTTCGACTAGCGGGGGGTCTCCCATCGGGTACAGATACGCAGTATTTT. Translating it yields CASSVRLAGGLPSGTDTQYF.

The V call is TRBV5-8, the J call TRBJ2-3; 8 bases match TRBD1. CDR1 is SGHTS, CDR2 YDEGEE, per germline. The V segment lost 3 bases and the J segment 6 bases; nucleotides outside the gene matches: 15. The CDR3 loop spans 17 amino acids. The CDR3 bases are TGTGCCAGCAGCTGGGGGAAAGGACAGGGAAAAAGGGATACGCAGTATTTT. Amino acids: CASSWGKGQGKRDTQYF.

In its sample, this clone was seen a few times. The chain links TRBV5-1 to TRBJ2-2; 7 bases are shared with TRBD2. The V and J ends lost 6 bases and 2 bases, in that order; junction bases with no gene match: 10. The CDR3 has 16 residues. Per germline, CDR1 SGHRS and CDR2 YFSETQ. The CDR3 nucleotides are TGCGCCAGCAACTCTGTAGCGGGCTCAAACACCGGGGAGCTGTTTTTT. Residues: CASNSVAGSNTGELFF.

The V gene is TRBV15, the J gene TRBJ1-1; 8 nucleotides line up with TRBD1. Trimming at V came to 1 base and at J to 6 bases, leaving 4 bases not matched to a gene. CDR1 and CDR2 from the germline V gene are LNHNV and YYDKDF (reference sequence). The CDR3 runs to 14 residues. CDR3 protein: CATSRVQGGPEAFF. DNA of the CDR3: TGTGCCACCAGCAGAGTACAGGGGGGACCTGAAGCTTTCTTT.

A word on this clone: Different DNA sequences within this sample yield the same CDR3. The rearrangement uses TRBV7-2 and TRBJ2-1; 9 bases fit TRBD2. This CDR3 is built from 15 residues. Germline V gives CDR1 SGHTA, CDR2 FQGNSA. V was clipped by 1 base and J by 7 bases; unmatched bases: 5. This CDR3 reads CASSLGGGARNEQFF. CDR3 coding DNA: TGTGCCAGCAGCTTAGGCGGGGGGGCCAGGAATGAGCAGTTCTTC. The full variable domain, completed using reference TRBV7-2 and TRBJ2-1, is GAGVSQSPSNKVTEKGKDVELRCDPISGHTALYWYRQSLGQGLEFLIYFQGNSAPDKSGLPSDRFSAERTGGSVSTLTIQRTQQEDSAVYLCASSLGGGARNEQFFGPGTRLTVL.

This chain uses TRBV5-1 with TRBJ2-2, with 11 bases that match TRBD2. V gave up 4 bases and J gave up 1 base; unmatched junction bases: 3. The CDR3 contains 16 residues. Germline assignment: CDR1 SGHRS and CDR2 YFSETQ. The DNA for the CDR3 is TGCGCCAGCAGCCCTACTAGCGGGGGGAACACCGGGGAGCTGTTTTTT. It translates to CASSPTSGGNTGELFF.

This clone was counted a single time. The chain carries TRBV11-2 and TRBJ1-5, with D possibly matching TRBD1 (5 bases). The CDR3 loop spans 14 amino acids. Germline values: CDR1 SGHAT, CDR2 FQNNGV. V lost 5 bases and J 0 bases, leaving 8 bases between the germline ends. CDR3 sequence: CASSDSLSNQPQHF. The CDR3 region has the DNA TGTGCCAGCAGCGACAGCCTTAGCAATCAGCCCCAGCATTTT.

This chain joins TRBV18 and TRBJ1-5, with TRBD1 as a possible D gene (5 bases). CDR3 length equals 13 residues. Germline lookup yields CDR1 KGHSH and CDR2 LQKENI. V lost 8 bases, J lost 6 bases, and 14 bases lay in between. In DNA, the CDR3 is TGTGCCAGCGCCCTGGGGGGGGTTCAGCCCCAGCATTTT. Residues: CASALGGVQPQHF. Filled out from reference TRBV18 and TRBJ1-5, the complete variable domain reads NAGVMQNPRHLVRRRGQEARLRCSPMKGHSHVYWYRQLPEEGLKFMVYLQKENIIDESGMPKERFSAEFPKEGPSILRIQQVVRGDSAAYFCASALGGVQPQHFGDGTRLSIL.

The V call is TRBV7-3, the J call TRBJ1-6; D unclear. Germline-derived CDR1 and CDR2 are SGHTA and FQGTGA. V lost 0 bases to trimming and J lost 0 bases, with 6 bases between them. The CDR3 spans 16 residues. The CDR3, as DNA: TGTGCCAGCAGCTTAACTCCCGTCTCCTATAATTCACCCCTCCACTTT. This gives the protein CASSLTPVSYNSPLHF.

CDR3: CASSLRTGAHQPQHF. CDR3 sequence (DNA): TGTGCCAGCAGCTTAAGGACAGGGGCCCATCAGCCCCAGCATTTT. V usage is TRBV7-2 and J usage is TRBJ1-5; TRBD1 matches at 9 bases. From germline, CDR1 is SGHTA and CDR2 FQGNSA. The CDR3 has 15 residues. The ends lost 2 bases at V and 5 bases at J; junction bases unmatched: 4.

V gene TRBV2 combines with J gene TRBJ1-2; 8 bases agree with TRBD1. CDR3 length: 15 amino acids. CDR1 is SNHLY, CDR2 FYNNEI, per germline. V gave up 3 bases and J gave up 8 bases; unmatched junction bases: 11. CDR3 loop: CASSDAVQGAGGYTF. CDR3 in DNA: TGTGCCAGCAGTGACGCCGTGCAGGGGGCAGGGGGCTACACCTTC.

The count of this clone is one. The chain joins TRBV5-6 to TRBJ2-4; D perhaps matches TRBD1 (6 bases). The CDR3 covers 15 residues. V dropped 5 bases and J dropped 4 bases, with 16 bases sitting between them. Per germline, CDR1 SGHDT and CDR2 YYEEEE. CDR3 nucleotide sequence: TGTGCCAGCAGGGAACAGGGTTTGGGGAAAAACATTCAGTACTTC. This gives the protein CASREQGLGKNIQYF.

The chain links TRBV9 to TRBJ2-5; weak D call: TRBD1 (6 bases). The germline V gene has CDR1 SGDLS and CDR2 YYNGEE. The CDR3 runs 17 residues. The V gene lost 0 bases and the J gene lost 1 base, with 16 bases spanning the gap. The CDR3 nucleotides read TGTGCCAGCAGCGTAGGAGGGTCAGGGGCTTTCCAAGAGACCCAGTACTTC. Translation: CASSVGGSGAFQETQYF. The full variable domain, completed using reference TRBV9 and TRBJ2-5, is DSGVTQTPKHLITATGQRVTLRCSPRSGDLSVYWYQQSLDQGLQFLIQYYNGEERAKGNILERFSAQQFPDLHSELNLSSLELGDSALYFCASSVGGSGAFQETQYFGPGTRLLVL.